This is a list of T cell receptor beta chains from one sample in a study of monozygotic twins with cystic fibrosis. Only in-frame clones appear in the TCRdb table, and some are missing; sequencing was by immunoSEQ multiplex PCR. The table records more than 9,000 clones, 99% of them present only once. Sequenced material: blood. These TCRs come from a man aged 18 to 30 with cystic fibrosis. Both conserved end residues are part of each CDR3. Fields, in order: clone size, D gene, V gene, J gene, CDR3 protein, CDR3 DNA. A D gene is named only where the DNA matches it firmly. A row's size may be missing; if present it is once, few, many or a size class.

clone size: NA; D gene: TRBD1; V gene: TRBV10-3; J gene: TRBJ2-3; CDR3 protein: CAISEPGQGTDTQYF; CDR3 DNA: TGTGCCATCAGTGAGCCGGGACAGGGGACAGATACGCAGTATTTT
clone size: once; D gene: NA; V gene: TRBV6-5; J gene: TRBJ1-1; CDR3 protein: CASSPRTANTEAFF; CDR3 DNA: TGTGCCAGCAGCCCGAGGACAGCGAACACTGAAGCTTTCTTT
clone size: NA; D gene: NA; V gene: TRBV28; J gene: TRBJ2-5; CDR3 protein: CASLREKETQYF; CDR3 DNA: TGTGCCAGCCTGAGAGAAAAGGAGACCCAGTACTTC
clone size: NA; D gene: TRBD1; V gene: TRBV7-2; J gene: TRBJ2-3; CDR3 protein: CASSLEGQGDTQYF; CDR3 DNA: TGTGCCAGCAGCTTAGAAGGACAGGGCGATACGCAGTATTTT
clone size: NA; D gene: NA; V gene: TRBV4-1; J gene: TRBJ2-5; CDR3 protein: CASSQDEGQTQYF; CDR3 DNA: TGCGCCAGCAGCCAAGATGAGGGCCAGACCCAGTACTTC
clone size: NA; D gene: TRBD1; V gene: TRBV18; J gene: TRBJ2-4; CDR3 protein: CASSPSSTGTIGKYF; CDR3 DNA: TGTGCCAGCTCACCTAGCTCGACAGGGACGATTGGAAAGTACTTC
clone size: NA; D gene: TRBD2; V gene: TRBV13; J gene: TRBJ2-1; CDR3 protein: CASSFSSSGRNEQFF; CDR3 DNA: TGTGCCAGCAGCTTTAGTTCTAGCGGGAGAAATGAGCAGTTCTTC
clone size: NA; D gene: NA; V gene: TRBV11-3; J gene: TRBJ1-3; CDR3 protein: CASTDDRTGNTIYF; CDR3 DNA: TGTGCCAGCACCGATGACAGGACTGGAAACACCATATATTTT
clone size: NA; D gene: NA; V gene: TRBV19; J gene: TRBJ1-2; CDR3 protein: CASRGDNYGYTF; CDR3 DNA: TGTGCCAGTAGGGGAGATAACTATGGCTACACCTTC
clone size: NA; D gene: NA; V gene: TRBV30; J gene: TRBJ1-6; CDR3 protein: CAWRDSSNSPLHF; CDR3 DNA: TGTGCCTGGAGAGACAGTTCGAATTCACCCCTCCACTTT
clone size: NA; D gene: TRBD2; V gene: TRBV7-6; J gene: TRBJ2-7; CDR3 protein: CASSPLPGGTSSLEQYF; CDR3 DNA: TGTGCCAGCAGCCCTCTACCCGGCGGGACTAGCTCGCTCGAGCAGTACTTC
clone size: NA; D gene: TRBD2; V gene: TRBV7-9; J gene: TRBJ2-5; CDR3 protein: CASSLRLAAQETQYF; CDR3 DNA: TGTGCCAGCAGCTTAAGGCTAGCGGCCCAAGAGACCCAGTACTTC
clone size: NA; D gene: NA; V gene: TRBV30; J gene: TRBJ1-5; CDR3 protein: CAWSFGGVGNQPQHF; CDR3 DNA: TGTGCCTGGAGTTTTGGAGGGGTAGGCAATCAGCCCCAGCATTTT
clone size: NA; D gene: NA; V gene: TRBV6-5; J gene: TRBJ2-5; CDR3 protein: CASRQGWETQYF; CDR3 DNA: TGTGCCAGCAGGCAGGGTTGGGAGACCCAGTACTTC
clone size: NA; D gene: TRBD1; V gene: TRBV18; J gene: TRBJ1-3; CDR3 protein: CASSPGQGGTGNTIYF; CDR3 DNA: TGTGCCAGCTCACCAGGACAGGGTGGGACTGGAAACACCATATATTTT
clone size: NA; D gene: NA; V gene: TRBV27; J gene: TRBJ2-7; CDR3 protein: CASSRRSYEQYF; CDR3 DNA: TGTGCCAGCAGTCGCCGCTCCTACGAGCAGTACTTC
clone size: NA; D gene: TRBD1; V gene: TRBV4-1; J gene: TRBJ2-7; CDR3 protein: CASSLGQESSYEQYF; CDR3 DNA: TGCGCCAGCAGCCTCGGACAGGAGAGCTCCTACGAGCAGTACTTC
clone size: NA; D gene: NA; V gene: TRBV2; J gene: TRBJ1-2; CDR3 protein: CASSESLPGISTYGYTF; CDR3 DNA: TGTGCCAGCAGTGAATCGTTACCGGGGATAAGCACCTATGGCTACACCTTC
clone size: NA; D gene: NA; V gene: TRBV2; J gene: TRBJ2-5; CDR3 protein: CASSPRETQYF; CDR3 DNA: TGTGCCAGCAGCCCAAGGGAGACCCAGTACTTC
clone size: NA; D gene: NA; V gene: TRBV5-1; J gene: TRBJ1-4; CDR3 protein: CASSLTLGTNEKLFF; CDR3 DNA: TGCGCCAGCAGCTTGACACTAGGAACTAATGAAAAACTGTTTTTT
clone size: NA; D gene: NA; V gene: TRBV18; J gene: TRBJ2-7; CDR3 protein: CASSPGDPEEQYF; CDR3 DNA: TGTGCCAGCTCACCAGGGGATCCGGAAGAGCAGTACTTC
clone size: NA; D gene: NA; V gene: TRBV7-2; J gene: TRBJ1-5; CDR3 protein: CASSGSGMPQHF; CDR3 DNA: TGTGCCAGCAGTGGATCGGGCATGCCCCAGCATTTT
clone size: NA; D gene: NA; V gene: TRBV5-6; J gene: TRBJ2-5; CDR3 protein: CASSFITLYQETQYF; CDR3 DNA: TGTGCCAGCAGCTTCATCACTTTGTACCAAGAGACCCAGTACTTC
clone size: NA; D gene: NA; V gene: TRBV11-2; J gene: TRBJ1-4; CDR3 protein: CASSPLTGFEKLFF; CDR3 DNA: TGTGCCAGCAGTCCTCTCACAGGCTTTGAAAAACTGTTTTTT
clone size: NA; D gene: NA; V gene: TRBV19; J gene: TRBJ1-3; CDR3 protein: CASSEGGSGNTIYF; CDR3 DNA: TGTGCCAGCAGTGAGGGTGGCTCTGGAAACACCATATATTTT
clone size: NA; D gene: NA; V gene: TRBV9; J gene: TRBJ2-7; CDR3 protein: CASSADRDFTYEQYF; CDR3 DNA: TGTGCCAGCAGCGCAGACAGGGACTTTACCTACGAGCAGTACTTC
clone size: NA; D gene: NA; V gene: TRBV19; J gene: TRBJ2-7; CDR3 protein: CASSTVQGYEQYF; CDR3 DNA: TGTGCCAGTAGTACCGTACAGGGATACGAGCAGTACTTC
clone size: NA; D gene: NA; V gene: TRBV2; J gene: TRBJ2-7; CDR3 protein: CASRQEGVGEQYF; CDR3 DNA: TGTGCCAGCAGGCAGGAAGGGGTTGGGGAGCAGTACTTC
clone size: NA; D gene: NA; V gene: TRBV4-1; J gene: TRBJ1-4; CDR3 protein: CASSPERDTDEKLFF; CDR3 DNA: TGCGCCAGCAGCCCAGAACGGGACACGGATGAAAAACTGTTTTTT
clone size: NA; D gene: NA; V gene: TRBV5-4; J gene: TRBJ2-1; CDR3 protein: CASSLDYNEQFF; CDR3 DNA: TGTGCCAGCAGCTTGGATTACAATGAGCAGTTCTTC
clone size: NA; D gene: NA; V gene: TRBV6-6; J gene: TRBJ2-1; CDR3 protein: CASSYSGEQFF; CDR3 DNA: TGTGCCAGCAGTTACTCCGGTGAGCAGTTCTTC
clone size: NA; D gene: NA; V gene: TRBV4-2; J gene: TRBJ1-4; CDR3 protein: CASSQDMVEKLFF; CDR3 DNA: TGTGCCAGCAGCCAAGATATGGTTGAAAAACTGTTTTTT
clone size: once; D gene: NA; V gene: TRBV6-5; J gene: TRBJ1-1; CDR3 protein: CASSAHGGFEAFF; CDR3 DNA: TGTGCCAGCAGCGCTCACGGCGGGTTCGAAGCTTTCTTT
clone size: NA; D gene: NA; V gene: TRBV9; J gene: TRBJ1-1; CDR3 protein: CASSVQTLNTEAFF; CDR3 DNA: TGTGCCAGCAGCGTTCAGACGCTGAACACTGAAGCTTTCTTT
clone size: NA; D gene: NA; V gene: TRBV30; J gene: TRBJ2-3; CDR3 protein: CAWMGEGDIDTQYF; CDR3 DNA: TGTGCCTGGATGGGGGAGGGGGATATAGATACGCAGTATTTT
clone size: NA; D gene: NA; V gene: TRBV5-1; J gene: TRBJ2-7; CDR3 protein: CASSSGLMGSEEQYF; CDR3 DNA: TGCGCCAGCAGCAGTGGCCTCATGGGATCGGAGGAGCAGTACTTC
clone size: NA; D gene: TRBD1; V gene: TRBV29-1; J gene: TRBJ2-7; CDR3 protein: CSASSDRAWHEQYF; CDR3 DNA: TGCAGCGCCAGCTCGGACAGGGCATGGCACGAGCAGTACTTC
clone size: once; D gene: NA; V gene: TRBV19; J gene: TRBJ2-2; CDR3 protein: CASSQTGELFF; CDR3 DNA: TGTGCCAGTAGCCAAACCGGGGAGCTGTTTTTT
clone size: NA; D gene: NA; V gene: TRBV20-1; J gene: TRBJ2-1; CDR3 protein: CSAYGDEQFF; CDR3 DNA: TGCAGTGCCTATGGCGATGAGCAGTTCTTC